The 7 T cell receptor beta chains presented below share a single source sample, sequenced in a study of graft-versus-host responses after intestinal transplantation. These receptors lack a known antigen. The repertoire was sequenced with immunoSEQ multiplex PCR; TCRdb's copy has only in-frame clones and lacks some. The sample contains 25,000 or so clones, more than 75% of which appear only once. This specimen was unstimulated CD4+ T cells sorted from spleen or lymph node cells, taken before intestinal transplant. All receptors derive from a human donor who received an intestinal transplant.

J is TRBJ2-3 and V is TRBV7-9; 8 bases line up with TRBD2. Germline V gene lookup returns CDR1 SEHNR and CDR2 FQNEAQ (reference sequence). The CDR3 spans 14 residues. V shed 2 bases, J shed 5 bases, and the junction held 3 bases outside the gene matches. The CDR3 region has the DNA TGTGCCAGCAGCTTAAACCTAGCGGGAGATACGCAGTATTTT. Translation: CASSLNLAGDTQYF. The variable domain in full, completed from reference TRBV7-9 and TRBJ2-3, reads DTGVSQNPRHKITKRGQNVTFRCDPISEHNRLYWYRQTLGQGPEFLTYFQNEAQLEKSRLLSDRFSAERPKGSFSTLEIQRTEQGDSAMYLCASSLNLAGDTQYFGPGTRLTVL.

This chain links TRBV5-1 with TRBJ2-3, with D hard to call. This CDR3 comprises 13 residues. Trimming removed 0 bases from V and 1 base from J, with 3 bases in between. Per germline, CDR1 SGHRS and CDR2 YFSETQ. The CDR3 reads CASSLVGTDTQYF. CDR3 DNA sequence: TGCGCCAGCAGCTTGGTCGGCACAGATACGCAGTATTTT.

This chain uses TRBV18 with TRBJ2-5; the D is unclear. Germline V CDR1 and CDR2: KGHSH, LQKENI. Trimming stripped 2 bases from V and 1 base from J, with 14 bases between. CDR3 length: 16 amino acids. The CDR3 DNA reads TGTGCCAGCTCACCAATTAGTGGTCCCACCCAAGAGACCCAGTACTTC. It codes for CASSPISGPTQETQYF.

The chain couples TRBV11-3 to TRBJ2-1; D might be TRBD2 (6 bases). Germline CDR1 and CDR2: SGHNT and YENEEA. This CDR3 region has 15 residues. Trimming stripped 2 bases from V and 0 bases from J, with 8 bases between. The CDR3 region is CASSLWDSSYNEQFF. CDR3 nucleotides: TGTGCCAGCAGCTTATGGGACTCCTCCTACAATGAGCAGTTCTTC.

The rearrangement joins TRBV27 to TRBJ1-4; 7 nucleotides agree with TRBD1. The germline CDR1 and CDR2 sequences are MNHEY and SMNVEV (reference sequence). The CDR3 spans 16 residues. V lost 2 bases and J lost 3; bases outside the gene matches: 6. The CDR3 nucleotides are TGTGCCAGCAGTTTAATCACTGGGACAGCTAATGAAAAACTGTTTTTT. Translated, it gives CASSLITGTANEKLFF.

The chain links TRBV29-1 to TRBJ2-2; the D call may be TRBD1 or TRBD2 (5 bases each). In germline, CDR1 is SQVTM, CDR2 ANQGSEA. V dropped 7 bases and J dropped 2 bases, with 8 bases sitting between them. CDR3 length: 12 residues. The CDR3 spells CSARDNTGELFF. In DNA form, the CDR3 reads TGCAGCGCCAGGGACAACACCGGGGAGCTGTTTTTT.

This chain links TRBV12-5 with TRBJ2-5, with D uncertain. The CDR3 contains 12 residues. Germline V gene lookup returns CDR1 LGHNT and CDR2 FRNRAP. Trimming removed 1 base from V and 3 bases from J, with 3 bases in between. In DNA, the CDR3 is TGTGCTAGTGGTTTGGGGGAAGAGACCCAGTACTTC. It translates to CASGLGEETQYF.